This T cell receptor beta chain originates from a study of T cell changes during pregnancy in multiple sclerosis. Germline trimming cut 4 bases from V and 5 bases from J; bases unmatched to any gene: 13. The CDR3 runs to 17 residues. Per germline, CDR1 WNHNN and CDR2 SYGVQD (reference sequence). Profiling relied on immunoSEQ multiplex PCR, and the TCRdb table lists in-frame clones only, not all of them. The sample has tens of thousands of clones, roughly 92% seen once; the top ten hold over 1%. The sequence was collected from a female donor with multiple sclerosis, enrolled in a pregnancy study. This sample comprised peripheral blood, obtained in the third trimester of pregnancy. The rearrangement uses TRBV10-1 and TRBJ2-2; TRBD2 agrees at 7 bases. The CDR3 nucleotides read TGCGCCAGCAGTGTCCTTGGGCGGGAGATCGGGACCGGGGAGCTGTTTTTT. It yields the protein CASSVLGREIGTGELFF.